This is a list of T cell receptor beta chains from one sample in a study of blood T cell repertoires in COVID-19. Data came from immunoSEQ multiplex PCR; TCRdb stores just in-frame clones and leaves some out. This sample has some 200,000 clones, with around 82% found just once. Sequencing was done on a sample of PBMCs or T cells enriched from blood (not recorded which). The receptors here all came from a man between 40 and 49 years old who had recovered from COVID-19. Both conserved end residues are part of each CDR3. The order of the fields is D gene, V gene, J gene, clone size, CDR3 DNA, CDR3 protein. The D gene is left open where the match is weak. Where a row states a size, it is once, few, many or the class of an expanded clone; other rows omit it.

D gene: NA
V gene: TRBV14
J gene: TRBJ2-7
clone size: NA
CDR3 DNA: TGTGCCAGCAGCCACTTCGGACAGCCGATGTACGAGCAGTACTTC
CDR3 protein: CASSHFGQPMYEQYF

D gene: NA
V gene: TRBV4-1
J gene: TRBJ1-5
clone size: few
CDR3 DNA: TGCGCCAGCAGCCAAGATCATCGGGGTAATCAGCCCCAGCATTTT
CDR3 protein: CASSQDHRGNQPQHF

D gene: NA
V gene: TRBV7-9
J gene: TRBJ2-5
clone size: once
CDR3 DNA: TGTGCCAGCACCAAGGGGGGGGGACTCCAAGAGACCCAGTACTTC
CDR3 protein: CASTKGGGLQETQYF

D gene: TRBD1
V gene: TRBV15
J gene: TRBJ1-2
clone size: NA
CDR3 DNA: TGTGCCACCAGCAGAGCGCAGGGGGATGGCTACACCTTC
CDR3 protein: CATSRAQGDGYTF

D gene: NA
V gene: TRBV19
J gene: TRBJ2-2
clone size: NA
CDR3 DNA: TGTGCCAGTAGCCGGACACTGACAGGATACACCGGGGAGCTGTTTTTT
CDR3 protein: CASSRTLTGYTGELFF

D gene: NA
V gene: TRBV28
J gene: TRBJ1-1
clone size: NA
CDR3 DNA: TGTGCCGTACAGGGATACACTGAAGCTTTCTTT
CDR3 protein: CAVQGYTEAFF

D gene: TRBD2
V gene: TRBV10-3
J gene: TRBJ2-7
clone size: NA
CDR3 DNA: TGTGCCATCTCCTTTAGCGGGGGGGAAGCCCACGAGCAGTACTTC
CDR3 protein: CAISFSGGEAHEQYF

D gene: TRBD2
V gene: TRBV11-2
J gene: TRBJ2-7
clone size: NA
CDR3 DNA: TGTGCCAGCAGCTTAGAATCTAGCGGGGTCTACGAGCAGTACTTC
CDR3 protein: CASSLESSGVYEQYF

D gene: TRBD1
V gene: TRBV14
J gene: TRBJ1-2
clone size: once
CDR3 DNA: TGTGCCAGCAGCCAACACCAGGGGGCTAGCTATGGCTACACCTTC
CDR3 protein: CASSQHQGASYGYTF

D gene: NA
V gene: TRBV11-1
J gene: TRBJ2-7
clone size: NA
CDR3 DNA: TGTGCCAGCAGCTTAGGCAGATACGAGCAGTACTTC
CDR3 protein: CASSLGRYEQYF

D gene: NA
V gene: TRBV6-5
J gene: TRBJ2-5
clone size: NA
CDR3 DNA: TGTGCCAGCAGTTACTCGAGCAGGGGAGAATATGAGACCCAGTACTTC
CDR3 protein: CASSYSSRGEYETQYF

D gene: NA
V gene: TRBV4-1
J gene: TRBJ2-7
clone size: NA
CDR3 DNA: TGCGCCAGCAGCCTCCGACTTACAGGGCTAGGCTCCTACGAGCAGTACTTC
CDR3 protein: CASSLRLTGLGSYEQYF

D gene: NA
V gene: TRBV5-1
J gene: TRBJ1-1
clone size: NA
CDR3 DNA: TGCGCCAGCAGCTTAGGTCCAGGTCGAACTGAAGCTTTCTTT
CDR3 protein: CASSLGPGRTEAFF

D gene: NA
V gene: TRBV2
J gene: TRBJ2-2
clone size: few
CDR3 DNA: TGTGCCAGCTGTTGGGCAGATTACACCGGGGAGCTGTTTTTT
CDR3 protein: CASCWADYTGELFF

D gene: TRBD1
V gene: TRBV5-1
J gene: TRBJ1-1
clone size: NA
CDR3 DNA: TGCGCCAGCAGCTTGTGGGGCCTGGGACAGAGCTTGAACACTGAAGCTTTCTTT
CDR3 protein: CASSLWGLGQSLNTEAFF

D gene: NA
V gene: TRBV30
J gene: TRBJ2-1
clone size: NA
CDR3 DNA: TGTGCCTGGAGGCCAGACTCAAATGAGCAGTTCTTC
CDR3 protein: CAWRPDSNEQFF

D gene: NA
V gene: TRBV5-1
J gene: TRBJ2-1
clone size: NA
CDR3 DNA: TGCGCCAGCAGCCCACAGACTAGCTCCTACAATGAGCAGTTCTTC
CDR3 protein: CASSPQTSSYNEQFF

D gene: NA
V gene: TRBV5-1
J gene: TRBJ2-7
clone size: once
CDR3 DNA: TGCGCCAGCAGCTTGTCTTTACCGGGGTCCCACGAGCAGTACTTC
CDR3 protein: CASSLSLPGSHEQYF

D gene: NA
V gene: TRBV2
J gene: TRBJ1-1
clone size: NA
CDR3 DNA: TGTGCCAGCAGTGAGGGCATATTAAACACTGAAGCTTTCTTT
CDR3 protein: CASSEGILNTEAFF

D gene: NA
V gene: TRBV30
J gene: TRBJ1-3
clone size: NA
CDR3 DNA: TGTGCCTGGAGTGTAGACAGTCCCGGAAACACCATATATTTT
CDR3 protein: CAWSVDSPGNTIYF

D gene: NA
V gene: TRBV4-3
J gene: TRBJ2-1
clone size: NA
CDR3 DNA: TGCGCCAGCAGCCAAGGCAGGGACTCCTACAATGAGCAGTTCTTC
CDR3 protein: CASSQGRDSYNEQFF

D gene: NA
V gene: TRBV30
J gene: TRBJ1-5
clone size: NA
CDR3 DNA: TGTGCCTGGAGTTTAGGGGGTTCACGGCCCCAGCATTTT
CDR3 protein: CAWSLGGSRPQHF

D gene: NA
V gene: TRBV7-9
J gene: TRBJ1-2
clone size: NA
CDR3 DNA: TGTGCCAGCAGCTTAGCGGGCGGGGGCTACACCTTC
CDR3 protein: CASSLAGGGYTF

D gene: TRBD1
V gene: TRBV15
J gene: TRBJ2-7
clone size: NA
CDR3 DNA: TGTGCCACCAGCCTCCTTCCGGGACAGGGACGATACGAGCAGTACTTC
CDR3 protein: CATSLLPGQGRYEQYF

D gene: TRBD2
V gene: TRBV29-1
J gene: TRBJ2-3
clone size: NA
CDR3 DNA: TGCAGCGTTGGTCATGTAGCGGGGGGACCCACAGATACGCAGTATTTT
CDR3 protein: CSVGHVAGGPTDTQYF

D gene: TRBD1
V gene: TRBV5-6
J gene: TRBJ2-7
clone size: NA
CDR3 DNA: TGTGCCAGCAGCAGCCTCCGGGACAGGGGGGGATACGAGCAGTACTTC
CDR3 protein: CASSSLRDRGGYEQYF

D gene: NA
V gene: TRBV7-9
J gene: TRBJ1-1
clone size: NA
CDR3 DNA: TGTGCCAGCAGCTTAGTTAGCGGAGAGGCTTTCTTT
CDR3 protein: CASSLVSGEAFF

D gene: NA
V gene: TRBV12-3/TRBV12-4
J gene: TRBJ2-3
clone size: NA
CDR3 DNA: TGTGCCAGCAGTTTACCTCCCCGGGATACGCAGTATTTT
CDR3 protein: CASSLPPRDTQYF

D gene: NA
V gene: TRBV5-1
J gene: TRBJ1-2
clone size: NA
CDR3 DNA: TGCGCCAGCAGCTTGGGCGGGTTTGGGTATGGCTACACCTTC
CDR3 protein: CASSLGGFGYGYTF

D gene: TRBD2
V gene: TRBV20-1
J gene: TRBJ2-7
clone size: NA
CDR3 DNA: TGCAGTGCTAGTCCCCGAGCGGGGAGAGTCTACGAGCAGTACTTC
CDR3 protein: CSASPRAGRVYEQYF

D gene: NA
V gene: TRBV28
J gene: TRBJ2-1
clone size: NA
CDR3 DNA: TGTGCCAGCAAATTTCCAGTAACCTCCTACAATGAGCAGTTCTTC
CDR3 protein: CASKFPVTSYNEQFF

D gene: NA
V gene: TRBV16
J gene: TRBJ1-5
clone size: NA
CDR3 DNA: TGTGCCAGCAGCCACCCATGGGGGCTTAATCAGCCCCAGCATTTT
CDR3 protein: CASSHPWGLNQPQHF

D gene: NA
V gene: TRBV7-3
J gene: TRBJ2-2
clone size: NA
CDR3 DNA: TGTGCCAGCAGCGCATCCGGGACAACGAACACCGGGGAGCTGTTTTTT
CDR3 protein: CASSASGTTNTGELFF

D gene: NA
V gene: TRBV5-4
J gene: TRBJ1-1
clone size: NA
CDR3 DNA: TGTGCCAGCAGCTTGTCAAGGGGATGGGGCACTGAAGCTTTCTTT
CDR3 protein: CASSLSRGWGTEAFF

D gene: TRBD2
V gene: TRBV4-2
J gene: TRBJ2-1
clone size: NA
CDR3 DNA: TGTGCCAGCAGCCAAGATTCGGGCCTAGCGGGGTCCGGTAGGTTCTTC
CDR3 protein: CASSQDSGLAGSGRFF

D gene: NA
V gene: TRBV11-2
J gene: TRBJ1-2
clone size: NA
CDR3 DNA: TGTGCCAGCAGCTTATCGCAGGGTAGTGTTAAAGATGGCTACACCTTC
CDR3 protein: CASSLSQGSVKDGYTF

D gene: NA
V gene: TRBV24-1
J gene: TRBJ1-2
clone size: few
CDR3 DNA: TGTGCCACCAGTGATTTCAATGGCTACACCTTC
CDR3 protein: CATSDFNGYTF

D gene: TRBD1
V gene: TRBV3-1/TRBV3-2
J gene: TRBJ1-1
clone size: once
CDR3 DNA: TGTGCCAGCAGCCAAACTGGGGGGACAGCCGAAGCTTTCTTT
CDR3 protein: CASSQTGGTAEAFF

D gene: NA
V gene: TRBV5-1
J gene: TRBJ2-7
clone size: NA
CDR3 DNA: TGCGCCAGCAGATTAGGAGGGCAAGAGCAGTACTTC
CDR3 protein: CASRLGGQEQYF

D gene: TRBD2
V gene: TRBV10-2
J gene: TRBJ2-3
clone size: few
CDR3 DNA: TGCGCCAGCAGTCTTGGACTAGGAGACACAGATACGCAGTATTTT
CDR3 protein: CASSLGLGDTDTQYF

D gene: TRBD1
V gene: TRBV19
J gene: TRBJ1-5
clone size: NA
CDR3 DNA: TGTGCCAGTACCACAGGGGGTTTTAGCAATCAGCCCCAGCATTTT
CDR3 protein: CASTTGGFSNQPQHF

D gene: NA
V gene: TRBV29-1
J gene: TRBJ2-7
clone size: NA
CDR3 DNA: TGCAGCGTTGAAGTGATTGGAGGGTACTACGAGCAGTACTTC
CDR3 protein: CSVEVIGGYYEQYF

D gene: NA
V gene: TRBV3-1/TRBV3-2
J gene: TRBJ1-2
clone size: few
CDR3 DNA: TGTGCCAGCAGCCAAGATGGCGCCCGAGGAGGCTACACCTTC
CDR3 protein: CASSQDGARGGYTF

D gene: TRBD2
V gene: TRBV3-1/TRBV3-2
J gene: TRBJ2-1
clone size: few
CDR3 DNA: TGTGCCAGCAGCCAAGGACTAGCGGGGTACAATGAGCAGTTCTTC
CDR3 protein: CASSQGLAGYNEQFF

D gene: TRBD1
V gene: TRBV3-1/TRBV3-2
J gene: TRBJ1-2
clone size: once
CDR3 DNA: TGTGCCAGCAGCCCCGGGACAGTAAGGGGCTACACCTTC
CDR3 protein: CASSPGTVRGYTF

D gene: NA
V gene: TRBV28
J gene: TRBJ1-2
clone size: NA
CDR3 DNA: TGTGCCAGCAGTTTGGTAGTTCTCAACTATGGCTACACCTTC
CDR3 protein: CASSLVVLNYGYTF

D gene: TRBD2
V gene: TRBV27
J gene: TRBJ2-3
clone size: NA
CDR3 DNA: TGTGCCAGCGGGTGGCACCGGGGCGGGGGGATCACAGATACGCAGTATTTT
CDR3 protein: CASGWHRGGGITDTQYF

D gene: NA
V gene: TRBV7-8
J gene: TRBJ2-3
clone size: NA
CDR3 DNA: TGTGCCAGCAGCAACCGCCTTTACTTGGGGGGAAACACAGATACGCAGTATTTT
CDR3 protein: CASSNRLYLGGNTDTQYF

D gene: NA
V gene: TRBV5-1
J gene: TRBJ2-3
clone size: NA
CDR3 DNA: TGCGCCAGCAGCTTGGCCTCCTCCGGGGGCACAGATACGCAGTATTTT
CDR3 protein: CASSLASSGGTDTQYF

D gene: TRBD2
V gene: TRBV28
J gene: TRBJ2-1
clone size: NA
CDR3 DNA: TGTGCCAGCAGTTCTCCTTTGCTAGCGGGGAGGGGTATTCGGGAGCAGTTCTTC
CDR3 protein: CASSSPLLAGRGIREQFF

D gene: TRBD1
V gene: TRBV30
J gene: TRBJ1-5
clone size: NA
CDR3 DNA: TGTGCCTGGAGCCTGGGACAGGGAGGTCAGCCCCAGCATTTT
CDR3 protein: CAWSLGQGGQPQHF

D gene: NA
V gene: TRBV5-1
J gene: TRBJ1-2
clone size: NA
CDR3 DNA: TGCGCCAGCAGCCAGGAAGACTATGGCTACACCTTC
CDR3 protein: CASSQEDYGYTF

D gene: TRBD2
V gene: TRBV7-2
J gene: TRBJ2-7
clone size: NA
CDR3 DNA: TGTGCCAGCAGCTTAGCGCAGGGACTAGCGGGGGTGGCCTACGAGCAGTACTTC
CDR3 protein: CASSLAQGLAGVAYEQYF

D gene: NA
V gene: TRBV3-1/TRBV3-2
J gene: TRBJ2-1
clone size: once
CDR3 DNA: TGTGCCTCCCGAGACAGCATCCACAATGAGCAGTTCTTC
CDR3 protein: CASRDSIHNEQFF

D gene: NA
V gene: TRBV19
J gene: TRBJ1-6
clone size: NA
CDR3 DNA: TGTGCCAGTAGTATTGGAGGAAATTATAATTCACCCCTCCACTTT
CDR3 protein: CASSIGGNYNSPLHF

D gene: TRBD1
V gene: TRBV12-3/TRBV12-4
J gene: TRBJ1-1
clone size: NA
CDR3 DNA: TGTGCCAGCAGTACAGGGGGCAAACGGACAGCTTTCTTT
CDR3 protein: CASSTGGKRTAFF

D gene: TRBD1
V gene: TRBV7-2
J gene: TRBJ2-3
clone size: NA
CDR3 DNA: TGTGCCAGCAGCTCGCCGGGACAGGGGCCGTCAGATACGCAGTATTTT
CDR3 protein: CASSSPGQGPSDTQYF

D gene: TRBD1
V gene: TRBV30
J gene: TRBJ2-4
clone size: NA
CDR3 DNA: TGTGCCTGGACTTCGCTGGGACAGGGGTTTAGCATTCAGTACTTC
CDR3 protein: CAWTSLGQGFSIQYF

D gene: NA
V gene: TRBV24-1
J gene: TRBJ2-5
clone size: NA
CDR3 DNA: TGTGCCACTGGGGCTGGAAGTGGCACCCAGTACTTC
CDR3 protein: CATGAGSGTQYF